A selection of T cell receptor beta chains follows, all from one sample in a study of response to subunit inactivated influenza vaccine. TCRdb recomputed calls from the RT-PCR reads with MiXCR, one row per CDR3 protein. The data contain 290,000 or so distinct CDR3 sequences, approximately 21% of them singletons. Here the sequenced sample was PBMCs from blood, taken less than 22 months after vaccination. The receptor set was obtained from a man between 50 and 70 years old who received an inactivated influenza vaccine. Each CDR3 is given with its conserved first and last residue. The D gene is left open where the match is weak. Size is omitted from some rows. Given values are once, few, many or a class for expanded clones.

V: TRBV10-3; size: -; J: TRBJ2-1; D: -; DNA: TGTGCCATCAGTGAGTCTGGGGGCGCCTACAATGAGCAGTTCTTC; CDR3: CAISESGGAYNEQFF
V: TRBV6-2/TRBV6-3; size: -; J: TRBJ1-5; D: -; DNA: TGTGCCAGCACCCAAGGGGGAGTTCAGCCCCAGCATTTT; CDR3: CASTQGGVQPQHF
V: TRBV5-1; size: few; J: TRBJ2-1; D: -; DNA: TGCGCCAGCAGCTTTCAAACAGGAAACTCCTACAATGAGCAGTTCTTC; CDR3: CASSFQTGNSYNEQFF
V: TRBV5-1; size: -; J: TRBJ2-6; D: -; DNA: TGCGCCAGCAGCTCTACAGGGACTGGGGCCAACGTCCTGACTTTC; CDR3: CASSSTGTGANVLTF
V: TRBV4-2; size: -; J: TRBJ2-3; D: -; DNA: TGTGCCAGCAGCCAAGATCCGACTAGTACGTATACGCAGTATTTT; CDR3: CASSQDPTSTYTQYF
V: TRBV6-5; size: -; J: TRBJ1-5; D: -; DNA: TGTGCCAGCAGTTACACAGACAGCCCCAATCAGCCCCAGCATTTT; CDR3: CASSYTDSPNQPQHF
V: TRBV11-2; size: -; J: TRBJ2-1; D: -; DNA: TGTGCCAGCAGCGGCGCCGCGGGACCCTACAATGAGCAGTTCTTC; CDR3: CASSGAAGPYNEQFF
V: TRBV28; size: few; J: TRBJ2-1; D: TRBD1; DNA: TGTGCCACCCTTGGGCCCAGACAGGGTTGGTCGGGGAATGAGCAGTTCTTC; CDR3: CATLGPRQGWSGNEQFF
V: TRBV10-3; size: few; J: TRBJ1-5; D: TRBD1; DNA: TGTGCCAGCTGGACAGGAAGTAGCAATCAGCCCCAGCATTTT; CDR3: CASWTGSSNQPQHF
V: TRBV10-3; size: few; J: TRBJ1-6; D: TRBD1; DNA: TGTGCCACCAAAGGACAGGGGGATTCACCCCTCCACTTT; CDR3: CATKGQGDSPLHF
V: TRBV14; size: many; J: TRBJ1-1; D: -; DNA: TGTGCCAGCCGGTCGTACGCTGAAGCTTTCTTT; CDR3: CASRSYAEAFF
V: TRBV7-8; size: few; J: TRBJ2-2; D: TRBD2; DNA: TGTGCCAGCAGCTTAAGACTAGCGGGGGCTGGGGAGCTGTTTTTT; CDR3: CASSLRLAGAGELFF
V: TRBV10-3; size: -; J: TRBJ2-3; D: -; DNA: TGTGCCATCAGTGGGTCGGACACAGATACGCAGTATTTT; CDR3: CAISGSDTDTQYF
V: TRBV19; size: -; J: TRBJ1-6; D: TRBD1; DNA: TGTGCCAGTACCAAACGGGACAGAGATAATTCACCCCTCCACTTT; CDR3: CASTKRDRDNSPLHF
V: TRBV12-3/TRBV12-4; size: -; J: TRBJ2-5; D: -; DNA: TGTGCCAGCAGTTTGAGGGGAGAGGGCCAGTACTTC; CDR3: CASSLRGEGQYF
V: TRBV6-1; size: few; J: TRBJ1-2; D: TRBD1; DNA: TGTGCCAGCAGTGGACCGGGACAGAACCCTAACTATGGCTACACCTTC; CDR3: CASSGPGQNPNYGYTF
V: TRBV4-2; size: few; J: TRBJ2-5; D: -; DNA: TGTGCCAGCAGCCCGGGGAGAGTGGAGATTGCATGGGAGACCCAGTACTTC; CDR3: CASSPGRVEIAWETQYF
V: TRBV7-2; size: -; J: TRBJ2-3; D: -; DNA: TGTGCCAGCAGCCCCATCACAGATACGCAGTATTTT; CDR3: CASSPITDTQYF
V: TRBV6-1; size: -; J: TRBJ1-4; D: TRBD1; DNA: TGTGCCAGCAGGAGAACAGGGGGACGGATCAATGAAAAACTGTTTTTT; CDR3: CASRRTGGRINEKLFF
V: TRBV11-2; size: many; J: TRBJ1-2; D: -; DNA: TGTGCCAGCAGCCCAGTGACAGGCTATGGCTACACCTTC; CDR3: CASSPVTGYGYTF
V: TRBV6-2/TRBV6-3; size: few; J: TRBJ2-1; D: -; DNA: TGTGCCAGCAGTCGCTGGGAAAATGAGCAGTTCTTC; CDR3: CASSRWENEQFF
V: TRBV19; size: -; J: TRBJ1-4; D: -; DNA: TGTGCCAGTAGTATCGGGACGGCAGACGAAAAACTGTTTTTT; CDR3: CASSIGTADEKLFF
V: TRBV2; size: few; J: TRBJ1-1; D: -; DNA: TGTGCCAGCATTTGGGGGGCCGGGAACACTGAAGCTTTCTTT; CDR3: CASIWGAGNTEAFF
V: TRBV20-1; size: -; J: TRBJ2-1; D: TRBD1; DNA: TGCAGTGCTGAACCCCCGGGACAGGGCCGCAATGAGCAGTTCTTC; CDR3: CSAEPPGQGRNEQFF
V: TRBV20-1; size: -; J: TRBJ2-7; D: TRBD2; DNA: TGCAGTGCACATCTAGGCGGGGGGGGCGAGCAGTACTTC; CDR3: CSAHLGGGGEQYF
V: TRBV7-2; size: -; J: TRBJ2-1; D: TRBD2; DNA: TGTGCCAGCAGCTTTGTCGGGACTAGCGGAGCTTACAATGAGCAGTTCTTC; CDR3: CASSFVGTSGAYNEQFF
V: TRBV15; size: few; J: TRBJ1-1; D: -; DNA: TGTGCCACCAGCAGATCTCCTCGGACAGAGAACACTGAAGCTTTCTTT; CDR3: CATSRSPRTENTEAFF
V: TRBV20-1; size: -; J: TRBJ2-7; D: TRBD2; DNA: TGCAGTGCTGACGGTGGACTAGCGAAATACGAGCAGTACTTC; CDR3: CSADGGLAKYEQYF
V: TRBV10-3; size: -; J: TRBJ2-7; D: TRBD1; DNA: TGTGCCATCAGCAGCGGACAGGGCGCCTACGAGCAGTACTTC; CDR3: CAISSGQGAYEQYF
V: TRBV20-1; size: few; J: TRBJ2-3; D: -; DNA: TGCAGTGCTAATAGGGGTAGCGGCGACAACACAGATACGCAGTATTTT; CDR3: CSANRGSGDNTDTQYF
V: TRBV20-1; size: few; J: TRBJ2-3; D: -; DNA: TGCAGTGCTAGAGGCCCGTTGGTGGATACGCAGTATTTT; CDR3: CSARGPLVDTQYF
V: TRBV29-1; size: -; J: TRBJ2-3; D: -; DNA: TGCAGCGCGAGACTAGGGACGATTAGCACAGATACGCAGTATTTT; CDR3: CSARLGTISTDTQYF
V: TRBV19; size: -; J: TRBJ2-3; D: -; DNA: TGTGCCACCAGCCCCACAGGCACAGATACGCAGTATTTT; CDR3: CATSPTGTDTQYF
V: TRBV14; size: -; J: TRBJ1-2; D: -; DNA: TGTGCCAGCAGCCAAGATCGTACAGGGAATGGCTACACCTTC; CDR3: CASSQDRTGNGYTF
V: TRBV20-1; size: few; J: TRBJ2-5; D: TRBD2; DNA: TGCAGTGCTAGGTTACGGCGGGAGGGTCAAACCCAGTACTTC; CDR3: CSARLRREGQTQYF
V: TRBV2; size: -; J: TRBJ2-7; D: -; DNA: TGTGCCAGCCTGGAGGGCCTCTACGAGCAGTACTTC; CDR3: CASLEGLYEQYF
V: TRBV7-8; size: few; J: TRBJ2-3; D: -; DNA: TGTGCCAGCAGCACCTTCGATTATACGCAGTATTTT; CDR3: CASSTFDYTQYF
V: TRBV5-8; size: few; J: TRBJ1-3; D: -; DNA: TGTGCCAGCAGCGTTGAAGGGAGTCACACCATATATTTT; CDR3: CASSVEGSHTIYF
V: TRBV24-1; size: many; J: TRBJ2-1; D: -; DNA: TGTGCCACCAGTGCAGGGGACAATGAGCAGTTCTTC; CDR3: CATSAGDNEQFF
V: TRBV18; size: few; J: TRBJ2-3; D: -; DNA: TGTGCCAGCTCACCAGCAGGTACAGATACGCAGTATTTT; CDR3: CASSPAGTDTQYF
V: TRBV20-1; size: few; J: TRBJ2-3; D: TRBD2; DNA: TGCAGTGCTAGAGATTTCAGCGGGGCCACAGATACGCAGTATTTT; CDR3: CSARDFSGATDTQYF
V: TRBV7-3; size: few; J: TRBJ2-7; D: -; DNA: TGTGCCACCATAGAGGGTCGGCTCACCTACGAGCAGTACTTC; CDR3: CATIEGRLTYEQYF
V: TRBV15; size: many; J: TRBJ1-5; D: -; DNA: TGTGCCACCAGCAGAGGAGGGGGACAGCCCCAGCATTTT; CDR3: CATSRGGGQPQHF
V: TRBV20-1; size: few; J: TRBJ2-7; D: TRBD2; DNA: TGCAGTGGAGCAAGCGGGAGGGTCTCCTACGAGCAGTACTTC; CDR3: CSGASGRVSYEQYF
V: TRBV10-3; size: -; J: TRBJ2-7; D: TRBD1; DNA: TGTGCCATCAGTTTTACAGGGGGCTACGAGCAGTACTTC; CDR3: CAISFTGGYEQYF
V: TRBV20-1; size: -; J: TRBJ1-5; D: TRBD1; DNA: TGCAGTGCTAGATCCCCGGGACAGGGACATCAGCCCCAGCATTTT; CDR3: CSARSPGQGHQPQHF
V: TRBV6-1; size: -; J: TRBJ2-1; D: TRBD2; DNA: TGTGCCAGCAGTCCCCGCGGGAGCTTTGATGAGCAGTTCTTC; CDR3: CASSPRGSFDEQFF
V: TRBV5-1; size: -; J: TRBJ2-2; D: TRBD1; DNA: TGCGCCAGCAGCCCCGGACAGGGTGGAGGTACCGGGGAGCTGTTTTTT; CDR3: CASSPGQGGGTGELFF